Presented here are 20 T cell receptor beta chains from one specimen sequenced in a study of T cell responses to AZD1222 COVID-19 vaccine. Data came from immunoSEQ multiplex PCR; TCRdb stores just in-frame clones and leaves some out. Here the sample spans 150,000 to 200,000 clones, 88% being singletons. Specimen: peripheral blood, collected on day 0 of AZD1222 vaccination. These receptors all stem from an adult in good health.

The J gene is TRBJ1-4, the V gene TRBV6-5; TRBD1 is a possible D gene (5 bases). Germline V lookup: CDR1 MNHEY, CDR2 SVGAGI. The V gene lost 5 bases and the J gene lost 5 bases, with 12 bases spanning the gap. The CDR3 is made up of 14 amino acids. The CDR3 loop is CASSTGAWNEKLFF. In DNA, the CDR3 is TGTGCCAGCAGTACCGGGGCCTGGAATGAAAAACTGTTTTTT.

This CDR3 reads CASSLVTPNEQFF. The CDR3 DNA follows: TGTGCCAGCAGTTTAGTGACCCCAAATGAGCAGTTCTTC. The chain uses TRBV28 and TRBJ2-1; D uncertain. Germline CDR1 and CDR2: MDHEN and SYDVKM. The germline V and J ends were trimmed by 2 bases and 7 bases, with 9 bases remaining between them. The CDR3 runs to 13 residues.

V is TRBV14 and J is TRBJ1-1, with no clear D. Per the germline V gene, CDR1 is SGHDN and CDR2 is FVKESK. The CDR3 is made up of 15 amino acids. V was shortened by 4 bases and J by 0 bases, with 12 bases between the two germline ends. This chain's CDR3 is CASSPLHILNTEAFF. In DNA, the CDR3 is TGTGCCAGCAGCCCCCTTCACATCCTGAACACTGAAGCTTTCTTT. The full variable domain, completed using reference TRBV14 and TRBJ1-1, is EAGVTQFPSHSVIEKGQTVTLRCDPISGHDNLYWYRRVMGKEIKFLLHFVKESKQDESGMPNNRFLAERTGGTYSTLKVQPAELEDSGVYFCASSPLHILNTEAFFGQGTRLTVV.

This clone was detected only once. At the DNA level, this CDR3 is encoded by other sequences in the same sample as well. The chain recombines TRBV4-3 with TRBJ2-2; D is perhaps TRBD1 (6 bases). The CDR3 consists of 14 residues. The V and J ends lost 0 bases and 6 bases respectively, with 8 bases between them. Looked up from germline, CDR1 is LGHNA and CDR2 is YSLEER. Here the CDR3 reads CASSQDRGAGELFF. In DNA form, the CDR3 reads TGCGCCAGCAGCCAAGACAGGGGTGCCGGGGAGCTGTTTTTT.

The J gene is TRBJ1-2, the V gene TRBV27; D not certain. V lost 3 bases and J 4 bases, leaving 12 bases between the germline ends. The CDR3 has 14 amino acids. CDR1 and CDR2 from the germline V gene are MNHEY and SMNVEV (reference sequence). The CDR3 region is CASSLAPVTYGYTF. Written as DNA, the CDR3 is TGTGCCAGCAGTTTGGCCCCGGTGACCTATGGCTACACCTTC.

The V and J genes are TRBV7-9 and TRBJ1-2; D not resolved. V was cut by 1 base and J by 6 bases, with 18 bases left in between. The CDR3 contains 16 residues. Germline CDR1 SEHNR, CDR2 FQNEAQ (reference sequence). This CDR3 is CASSLVGTGKNDGYTF. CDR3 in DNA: TGTGCCAGCAGCTTAGTGGGTACGGGGAAAAATGATGGCTACACCTTC.

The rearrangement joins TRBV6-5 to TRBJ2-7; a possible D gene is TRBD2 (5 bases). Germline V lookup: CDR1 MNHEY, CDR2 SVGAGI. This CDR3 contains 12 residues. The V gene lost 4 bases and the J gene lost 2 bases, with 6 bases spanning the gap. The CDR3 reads CASSSGTYEQYF. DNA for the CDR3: TGTGCCAGCAGTTCCGGGACCTACGAGCAGTACTTC.

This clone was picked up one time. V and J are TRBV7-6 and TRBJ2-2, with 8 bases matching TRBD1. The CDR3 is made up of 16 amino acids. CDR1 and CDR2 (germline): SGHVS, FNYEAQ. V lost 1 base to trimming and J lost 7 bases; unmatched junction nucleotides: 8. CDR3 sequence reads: CASSLDQGAHGGELFF. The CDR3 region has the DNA TGTGCCAGCAGCTTAGATCAGGGGGCGCATGGCGGGGAGCTGTTTTTT.

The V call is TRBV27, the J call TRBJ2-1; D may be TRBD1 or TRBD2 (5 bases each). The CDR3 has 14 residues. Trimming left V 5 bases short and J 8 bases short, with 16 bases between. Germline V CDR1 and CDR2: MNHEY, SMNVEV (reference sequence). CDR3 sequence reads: CASSIGTPWDEQFF. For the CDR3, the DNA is TGTGCCAGCAGTATCGGGACCCCTTGGGATGAGCAGTTCTTC.

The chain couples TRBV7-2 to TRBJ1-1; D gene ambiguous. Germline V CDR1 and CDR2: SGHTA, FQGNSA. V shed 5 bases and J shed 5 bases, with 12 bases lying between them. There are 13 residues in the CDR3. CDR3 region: CASSRRTGTEAFF. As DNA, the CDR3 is TGTGCCAGCAGCCGCCGGACGGGAACTGAAGCTTTCTTT.

DNA for the CDR3: TGTGCCAGCAGCTTAGGGGTTCGGTACGAGCAGTACTTC. Translating it yields CASSLGVRYEQYF. The rearrangement uses TRBV7-2 and TRBJ2-7; D gene unclear. The V end lost 1 base, the J end lost 4 bases, and 8 bases lay between the germline ends. Per the germline V gene, CDR1 is SGHTA and CDR2 is FQGNSA. The CDR3 consists of 13 residues.

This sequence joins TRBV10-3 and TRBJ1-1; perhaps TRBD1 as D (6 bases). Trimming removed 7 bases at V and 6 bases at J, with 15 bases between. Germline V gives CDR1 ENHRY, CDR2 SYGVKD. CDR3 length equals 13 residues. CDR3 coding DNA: TGTGCCATCAAGGCGAGGGGGGAGGCTGAAGCTTTCTTT. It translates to CAIKARGEAEAFF.

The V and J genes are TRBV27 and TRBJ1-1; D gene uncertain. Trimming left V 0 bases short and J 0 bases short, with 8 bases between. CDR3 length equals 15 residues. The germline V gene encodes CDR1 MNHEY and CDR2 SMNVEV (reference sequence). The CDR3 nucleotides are TGTGCCAGCAGTTTATCGACATACCTGAACACTGAAGCTTTCTTT. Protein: CASSLSTYLNTEAFF.

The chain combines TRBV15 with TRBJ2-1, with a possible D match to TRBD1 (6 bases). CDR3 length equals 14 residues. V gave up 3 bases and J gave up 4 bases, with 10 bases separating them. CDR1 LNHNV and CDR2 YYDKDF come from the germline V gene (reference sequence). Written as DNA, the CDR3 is TGTGCCACCAGCAGCTTGGACAGTTACAATGAGCAGTTCTTC. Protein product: CATSSLDSYNEQFF.

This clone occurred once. CDR3 sequence: CASSPVGAPNEKLFF. CDR3 DNA sequence: TGTGCCAGCAGCCCAGTGGGGGCGCCCAATGAAAAACTGTTTTTT. The V call is TRBV5-5, the J call TRBJ1-4; tentative D call: TRBD1 (6 bases). The CDR3 length is 15 residues. Trimming stripped 4 bases from V and 5 bases from J, with 15 bases between. CDR1 SGHKS and CDR2 YYEKEE come from the germline V gene (reference sequence).

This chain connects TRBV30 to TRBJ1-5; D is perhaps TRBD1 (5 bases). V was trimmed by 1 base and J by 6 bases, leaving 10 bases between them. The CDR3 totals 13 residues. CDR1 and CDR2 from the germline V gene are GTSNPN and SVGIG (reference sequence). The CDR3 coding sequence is TGTGCCTGGAGTGGAGGGGCAAGTCAGCCCCAGCATTTT. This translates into CAWSGGASQPQHF.

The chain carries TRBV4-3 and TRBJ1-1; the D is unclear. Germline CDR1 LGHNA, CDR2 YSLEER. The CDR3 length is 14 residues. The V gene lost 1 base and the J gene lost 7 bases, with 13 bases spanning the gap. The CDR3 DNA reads TGCGCCAGCAGCCAAGCCCCCCGGGCCCTTGAAGCTTTCTTT. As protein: CASSQAPRALEAFF.

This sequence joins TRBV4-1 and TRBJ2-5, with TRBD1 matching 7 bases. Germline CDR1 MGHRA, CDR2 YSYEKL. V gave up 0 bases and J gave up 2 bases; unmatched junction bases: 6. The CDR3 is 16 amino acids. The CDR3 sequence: CASSQEILGQQETQYF. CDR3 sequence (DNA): TGCGCCAGCAGCCAAGAAATATTGGGACAGCAAGAGACCCAGTACTTC.

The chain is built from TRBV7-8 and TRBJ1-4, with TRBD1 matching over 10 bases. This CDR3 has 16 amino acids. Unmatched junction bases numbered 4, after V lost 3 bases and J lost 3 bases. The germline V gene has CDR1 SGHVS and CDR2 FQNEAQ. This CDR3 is CASSFLTGGPNEKLFF. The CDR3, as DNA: TGTGCCAGCAGCTTCCTGACAGGGGGCCCTAATGAAAAACTGTTTTTT.

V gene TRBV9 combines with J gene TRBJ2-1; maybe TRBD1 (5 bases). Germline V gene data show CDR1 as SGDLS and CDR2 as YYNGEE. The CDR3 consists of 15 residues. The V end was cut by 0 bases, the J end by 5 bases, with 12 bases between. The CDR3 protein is CASSVATGIDNEQFF. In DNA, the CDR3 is TGTGCCAGCAGCGTAGCTACAGGCATCGACAATGAGCAGTTCTTC.